Described below is a single TCR beta chain sequence and its context. V lost 0 bases, J lost 4 bases, and 6 bases lay in between. This CDR3 region has 13 residues. This entry comes from a study of blood T cell repertoires in COVID-19. Using immunoSEQ multiplex PCR, the repertoire was profiled, and TCRdb retains in-frame clones only, with some absent. Here the sample spans a few hundred thousand clones, around 83% being singletons. The V call is TRBV12-3 or TRBV12-4, the J call TRBJ1-1; D might be TRBD1 (6 bases). The sequence was obtained from a woman aged 45-65 years who had recovered from COVID-19. The sequenced material came from PBMCs or T cells enriched from blood (not recorded which). The chain's CDR3 is CASSLARGTEAFF. The CDR3 DNA is TGTGCCAGCAGTTTAGCCAGGGGCACTGAAGCTTTCTTT.